This TCR beta chain came from a study of control samples from healthy donors and cancer patients. Using immunoSEQ multiplex PCR, the repertoire was profiled, and TCRdb retains in-frame clones only, with some absent. This sample has under 70,000 clones, with approximately 90% found just once. The germline V and J ends were trimmed by 6 bases and 2 bases, with 11 bases remaining between them. The CDR3 extends over 12 amino acids. From germline, CDR1 is SQVTM and CDR2 ANQGSEA. The receptor comes from a man between 60 and 70 years old with head and neck cancer. Specimen: PBMCs. This chain links TRBV29-1 with TRBJ2-7, with D possibly TRBD1 on 6 matching bases. The CDR3 region is CSVEGQTYEQYF. The CDR3 DNA reads as TGCAGCGTCGAGGGACAAACCTACGAGCAGTACTTC.